The clone carrying this T cell receptor beta chain appeared a few times. The antigen is unknown. TCR beta cDNA libraries included unique molecular identifiers. Between about 1 and 11 million T cells gave rise to hundreds of thousands of cDNA molecules. MiXCR, applied by TCRdb to the PCR reads, yields one record per CDR3 protein. Found here are 650,000 to 900,000 distinct CDR3 sequences, roughly 50% of them singletons; the top ten hold roughly 5.2%. This record comes from a study of post-analysis software for immune sequencing data. V shed 6 bases and J shed 3 bases, with 14 bases lying between them. This CDR3 has 15 amino acids. Germline assignment: CDR1 MNHEY and CDR2 SVGEGT. Broader study findings: Included in a set of roughly five TRBV segments more frequent in patients than controls were TRBV5-6, TRBV5-1 and TRBV20-1.

V usage is TRBV6-2 or TRBV6-3 and J usage is TRBJ2-2, with D hard to call. Material for sequencing was blood. The origin of this receptor is a girl aged 5-17 years with multiple sclerosis. The CDR3 DNA reads TGTGCCAGCAGCCCCCCCGACGGCTACACCGGGGAGCTGTTTTTT. Its protein product is CASSPPDGYTGELFF.